This is a list of T cell receptor beta chains from one sample in a study of regulatory T cells in long-lasting Graves disease. TCRdb passed the multiplex PCR reads through MiXCR, listing each CDR3 protein once. The sample lists 400,000 to 500,000 distinct CDR3 sequences; roughly 22% were seen once. The sequencing used peripheral blood mononuclear cells (PBMCs), collected when the disease was refractory, from a patient treated with antithyroid drugs. The receptors stem from a female donor with Graves disease. CDR3s include the opening cysteine and the closing phenylalanine or tryptophan. Fields, in order: V gene, J gene, CDR3 length, CDR3 protein.

V gene: TRBV9; J gene: TRBJ1-2; CDR3 length: 12; CDR3 protein: CASSDIGYGYTF
V gene: TRBV27; J gene: TRBJ1-1; CDR3 length: 14; CDR3 protein: CASSPTGGAPEAFF
V gene: TRBV28; J gene: TRBJ1-2; CDR3 length: 14; CDR3 protein: CASSLGQGTSGYTF
V gene: TRBV28; J gene: TRBJ1-1; CDR3 length: 13; CDR3 protein: CASRGQGITEAFF
V gene: TRBV7-9; J gene: TRBJ2-7; CDR3 length: 18; CDR3 protein: CASSLALGQREGLYEQYF
V gene: TRBV15; J gene: TRBJ2-5; CDR3 length: 12; CDR3 protein: CATSRGPGGQYF
V gene: TRBV14; J gene: TRBJ1-1; CDR3 length: 15; CDR3 protein: CASSQEVRQNTEAFF
V gene: TRBV28; J gene: TRBJ1-2; CDR3 length: 11; CDR3 protein: CASSLNRGYTF
V gene: TRBV7-6; J gene: TRBJ1-4; CDR3 length: 17; CDR3 protein: CASSLIRDSFLPEKLFF
V gene: TRBV11-2; J gene: TRBJ1-2; CDR3 length: 14; CDR3 protein: CASSLDEGYYGYTF
V gene: TRBV5-6; J gene: TRBJ1-2; CDR3 length: 13; CDR3 protein: CASSLGLGRNYTF
V gene: TRBV5-1; J gene: TRBJ1-1; CDR3 length: 9; CDR3 protein: CASPNLAFF
V gene: TRBV29-1; J gene: TRBJ2-5; CDR3 length: 12; CDR3 protein: CSTWTDKETQYF
V gene: TRBV6-2/TRBV6-3; J gene: TRBJ2-2; CDR3 length: 15; CDR3 protein: CASSRGLAGAVDLFF
V gene: TRBV29-1; J gene: TRBJ2-3; CDR3 length: 12; CDR3 protein: CSVDGGADTQYF
V gene: TRBV7-9; J gene: TRBJ2-5; CDR3 length: 16; CDR3 protein: CASNRIAGGPRETQYF
V gene: TRBV15; J gene: TRBJ2-7; CDR3 length: 15; CDR3 protein: CATDRRGSVSYEQYF
V gene: TRBV19; J gene: TRBJ1-1; CDR3 length: 15; CDR3 protein: CASSIGASWNTEAFF